This TCR beta chain was identified during a study of metastatic and nonmetastatic thyroid tumors. The V end was cut by 3 bases, the J end by 9 bases, with 15 bases between. Germline CDR1 reads LNHDA; CDR2 reads SQIVND (reference sequence). CDR3 length: 14 amino acids. No treatment had been given to any patient before thyroid surgery. This clone was recorded at least ten times. TCRdb reprocessed the PCR reads using MiXCR. The sample lists over 35,000 clones; roughly 12% were seen once. The rearrangement joins TRBV19 to TRBJ2-4; D is unclear. Sequencing used blood. This TCR was sampled from a female donor with papillary thyroid cancer or a benign thyroid nodule (not recorded which). Some clones in this sample may be carry-over from other donors' samples. CDR3 bases: TGTGCCAGTAGTATGGAGAAGGGTTGGGGCATTCAGTACTTC. Residues: CASSMEKGWGIQYF.